This note documents a single TCR beta chain sequence. Sequencing was performed with immunoSEQ multiplex PCR; in TCRdb, only in-frame clones are kept and a portion is missing. The data hold roughly 180,000 clones, with 94% observed a single time. The sample comes from a study of control samples from healthy donors and cancer patients. Germline V gene lookup returns CDR1 LNHDA and CDR2 SQIVND (reference sequence). CDR3 length: 16 amino acids. Trimming stripped 6 bases from V and 2 bases from J, with 17 bases between. Input material: blood. The V and J genes are TRBV19 and TRBJ1-3; D is unresolved. The TCR originated in a woman under 30 in good health. In DNA, the CDR3 is TGTGCCAGTAGGGAGTTTGGAGGAAGCGCTGGAAACACCATATATTTT. Translation gives CASREFGGSAGNTIYF.